The source of this T cell receptor beta chain is a study of shared clonotypes between healthy human individuals. Clones were sequenced by immunoSEQ multiplex PCR, and TCRdb holds only the in-frame ones, with some missing. The sample lists under 1,100,000 clones, more than 75% seen once, with roughly 0.55% in the top ten. Study results and caveats: Among a handful of donors, about 4.6% of naive CD4 clonotypes were found in common. Non-shared clonotypes had lower generation probabilities than clonotypes shared by all four sorted-subset donors. Memory subsets generally showed lower estimated richness than naive subsets.

Between the trimmed V and J ends, which lost 3 bases and 0 bases, there was a span of 6 bases. The CDR3 length is 13 residues. Looked up from germline, CDR1 is MDHEN and CDR2 is SYDVKM. As concerns this clone: Its target is unknown. This specimen includes other DNA sequences encoding the same CDR3.

This receptor was identified in a man in his late teens or twenties in good health. Some clones in this sample may be carry-over from other donors' samples. The chain carries TRBV28 and TRBJ2-7; no clear D. Sequencing input: memory CD4+ T cells from PBMCs. Subset given: CD45RA-negative fraction. The CDR3 DNA follows: TGTGCCAGCAGTTTGGGAAGCTCCTACGAGCAGTACTTC. Translating it yields CASSLGSSYEQYF.